This T cell receptor (beta chain) was sequenced in a study of OX40 agonist ivuxolimab in advanced cancers. On the study more broadly: Partial responses, seen in three patients, involved one hepatocellular carcinoma and two cutaneous melanomas.

Points from the study as a whole: Still undetermined is the antigen specificity of the expanded peripheral T cells. At 0.1 to 3.0 mg/kg and by week 6, CD4+ and CD8+ T cells in the blood had expanded clonally. More expanded clones were found, on average, in CD8+ than in CD4+ T cells.

TCRdb keeps only in-frame clones here, not all; method: immunoSEQ multiplex PCR. Of 63,000 or so clones listed, 80% to 85% were seen once; the top ten hold about 8%. V dropped 5 bases and J dropped 7 bases, with 10 bases sitting between them. Germline loops: CDR1 SGHDT, CDR2 YYEEEE. This CDR3 contains 11 residues. A word on this clone: Antigen specificity is unknown.

The receptor was derived from an adult with an advanced solid tumor such as melanoma, head and neck, liver or kidney cancer. The chain links TRBV5-6 to TRBJ2-7; perhaps TRBD1 as D (5 bases). The input for sequencing was CD4+ or CD8+ T cells sorted from blood, taken in a trial of the OX40 agonist ivuxolimab. The CDR3 sequence: CASSQRTEQYF. As DNA, the CDR3 is TGTGCCAGCAGTCAACGGACAGAGCAGTACTTC.